This T cell receptor beta chain was observed in a study of cytomegalovirus exposure and HLA in healthy donors. The V and J ends lost 1 base and 0 bases respectively, with 7 bases between them. Germline CDR1 is SGHRS and CDR2 is YFSETQ. This CDR3 is built from 15 residues. Study-level points and caveats: A missense variant in DCLRE1C was later tied to TCR beta V- and J-gene trimming.

With respect to this clone: Antigen specificity is unknown.

The PCR made use of 60 Vbeta and 13 Jbeta primers. TCRdb's table, derived via immunoSEQ multiplex PCR, lists solely in-frame clones and lacks some. The profile shows about 130,000 clones, under 10% of them singletons. The genes are TRBV5-1 and TRBJ2-2; possible D gene TRBD2, 5 bases. Sequenced material: PBMCs. The sequence was obtained from a woman aged 40 to 50 in good health and CMV-seropositive. CDR3 residues: CASSLSRANTGELFF. Written as DNA, the CDR3 is TGCGCCAGCAGCTTGTCGCGGGCGAACACCGGGGAGCTGTTTTTT. The variable domain in full, completed from reference TRBV5-1 and TRBJ2-2, reads KAGVTQTPRYLIKTRGQQVTLSCSPISGHRSVSWYQQTPGQGLQFLFEYFSETQRNKGNFPGRFSGRQFSNSRSEMNVSTLELGDSALYLCASSLSRANTGELFFGEGSRLTVL.